This TCR beta chain stems from a study of beta chain features in type 1 diabetes listed by TCRdb under 2018. For the study in its entirety: Mean age, gender distribution, total cell number and subset yield did not differ between patients and healthy donors. A total of 90 million to 140 million sorted cells were examined across all samples, and RNA yield correlated strongly with the number of cells per subset. In the study, recently diagnosed type 1 diabetes patients and matched healthy donors were compared on the TCRB repertoires of their sorted circulating CD4+ T cell subsets. Regulatory and stem cell-like memory subsets were obtained from only 8 patients and roughly eight healthy donors, while naive and central memory subsets were obtained from all 30 or so donors.

As regards this clone: There is no known antigen for this receptor. Base qualities are not provided; no much larger clone lies one nucleotide away.

The germline V and J ends show losses of 4 bases and 4 bases respectively, and no gene match explains 5 bases of the junction. CDR1 and CDR2, per the germline V gene (reference sequence), are SEHNR and FQNEAQ. The CDR3 measures 14 amino acids from cysteine to phenylalanine. Only the CDR3 DNA is retained, 42 bases long and in frame from the first base. A single peripheral blood draw of about 116 mL on average was collected from each donor into heparinised tubes. Naive, central memory, regulatory and stem cell-like memory CD4+ T cells were sorted on a BD FACSAria II using a panel including CD45RO, CCR7, CD25, CD127, CD95 and CD27. Purity was above 98% for every sorted population. Right away, PBMCs were isolated by Lymphoprep density gradient centrifugation and were stained directly, with no culture step. So that batch effects would be minimized, each experiment stained and sorted samples in pairs, pairing one healthy donor with one patient.

The investigation overall reported the following: Because small numbers of individuals were included in the HLA sub-analyses, any influence of HLA type on TCRB rearrangement was left unresolved. At VDJ recombination sites, patients with type 1 diabetes made fewer insertions and deleted more nucleotides, a pattern implying thymic rearrangement abnormalities. A moderate but significant shortening of TCRB CDR3 length was observed in type 1 diabetes patients in all four CD4+ subsets. PCR may preferentially amplify shorter templates, but because patient and control samples were amplified and corrected together, any resulting skew would affect both groups equally. Sequencing cDNA rather than genomic DNA could over-represent highly expressing activated cells, although activation and CD3 levels did not differ between groups. Naive, central memory and regulatory TCRB repertoires appeared more similar among patients than among healthy donors.

The High Capacity cDNA Reverse Transcription Kit was used to reverse transcribe all of the isolated RNA, meaning that expressed TCRB transcripts were what got sequenced. Deep immunoSEQ sequencing was applied to naive, central memory and regulatory T cell samples, giving an average of roughly 3.5 million total reads per sample. Sorted cells were lysed in RLT buffer, and RNA was extracted using DNase-treated RNeasy Micro or Mini kits according to cell number. Each cell subset was processed separately to prevent cross-contamination, with patient and healthy donor samples processed together. The immunoSEQ multiplex PCR was used to amplify TCRB sequences from cDNA, yielding 87-bp fragments that span the CDR3 region. Amplicons were sequenced on the Illumina HiSeq platform. In the original analysis: Synthetic template baselines were used to correct PCR bias computationally, reads within Hamming distance 2 were collapsed, and singletons that could not be merged were discarded. Reads were aligned against IMGT to assign V, D and J genes, CDR3 length and insertions or deletions at six rearrangement sites. Within each subset, clonotype counts were normalized to sorted cell number, after which true diversity and Gini coefficients were computed with the tcR R package. The overlap coefficient, calculated on TCRB nucleotide sequences, was used to quantify repertoire sharing. Out-of-frame TCRB sequences from naive cells were analyzed as a proxy for the pre-selection repertoire. TCRdb re-hosts the immuneACCESS table, in-frame sequences only. Its copies lack some clones; in the studies checked, an unresolved V gene accounts for under half of them, and the cause for the rest is not known. V, J and clone size are taken as reported in that table, and D and trimming were inferred from the DNA itself. This sample is represented by hundreds of thousands of clones; approximately 10% of them were singletons. The top ten clones comprise around 0.018% of the sample.

The origin of this receptor is a man aged 25 to 40 with type 1 diabetes. The sequence is built from TRBV7-9 and TRBJ2-7; TRBD1 agrees with 9 junctional bases. The sample comprised naive CD4+ T cells from blood. Reading the label with the study, this specimen's cell subset or site is: true naive CD4+ T cells. This receptor carries the CDR3 CASSYGQGPYEQYF. The DNA sequence is as follows: TGTGCCAGCAGCTACGGACAGGGGCCATACGAGCAGTACTTC.